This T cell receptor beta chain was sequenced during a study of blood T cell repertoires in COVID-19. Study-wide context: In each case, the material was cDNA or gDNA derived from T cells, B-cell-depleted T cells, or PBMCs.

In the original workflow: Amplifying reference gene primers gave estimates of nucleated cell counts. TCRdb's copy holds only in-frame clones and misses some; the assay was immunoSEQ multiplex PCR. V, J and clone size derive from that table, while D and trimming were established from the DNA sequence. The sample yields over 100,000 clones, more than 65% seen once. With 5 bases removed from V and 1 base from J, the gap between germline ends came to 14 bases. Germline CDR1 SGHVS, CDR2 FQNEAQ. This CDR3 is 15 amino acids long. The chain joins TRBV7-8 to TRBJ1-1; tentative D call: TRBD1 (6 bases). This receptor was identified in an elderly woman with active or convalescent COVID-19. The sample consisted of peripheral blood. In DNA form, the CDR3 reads TGTGCCAGCAGCCAGATAGACAGGCCGAACACTGAAGCTTTCTTT. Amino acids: CASSQIDRPNTEAFF.